A selection of T cell receptor beta chains follows, all from one sample in a study of identical twins. TCRdb reanalysed the 5' RACE reads using MiXCR and keeps one entry per CDR3 protein. The table lists approximately 500,000 distinct CDR3 sequences, less than 25% of them singletons. The sample was also linked to a second study, of T cells expressing NK-cell markers.

The sample taken for sequencing was CD4+ T cells sorted from blood. The receptors here all came from a woman aged 18-35 years in good health. Both conserved end residues are part of each CDR3. The D gene is left open where the match is weak. Not all rows give a size; the values are once, few, many and, for expanded clones, a class.

TRBD1 TRBJ2-5 TRBV6-1 - CASSRTGAPQETQYF TGTGCCAGCAGCCGTACAGGGGCCCCACAGGAGACCCAGTACTTC
- TRBJ2-1 TRBV20-1 few CSARTRHYEQFF TGCAGTGCTAGGACTAGGCACTATGAGCAGTTCTTC
TRBD1 TRBJ2-4 TRBV6-1 - CASSTPTTGSKNIQYF TGTGCCAGCAGCACCCCCACGACAGGGTCCAAAAACATTCAGTACTTC
- TRBJ2-2 TRBV12-3/TRBV12-4 - CASSLNPYSAGELFF TGTGCCAGCAGTTTGAACCCTTACTCCGCCGGGGAGCTGTTTTTT
- TRBJ1-5 TRBV7-8 few CASSFSKRQPQHF TGTGCCAGCAGTTTCTCCAAAAGACAGCCCCAGCATTTT
- TRBJ2-7 TRBV6-1 - CASTAWGGAYEQYF TGTGCCAGCACCGCATGGGGCGGTGCCTACGAGCAGTACTTC
TRBD1 TRBJ2-1 TRBV7-9 few CASSLGDRVVNEQFF TGTGCCAGCAGCTTGGGGGACAGGGTTGTCAATGAGCAGTTCTTC
TRBD1 TRBJ2-7 TRBV2 few CASSEALSQQGALGSEQYF TGTGCCAGCAGTGAAGCTTTGTCCCAGCAGGGGGCTCTTGGTAGCGAGCAGTACTTC
TRBD2 TRBJ2-1 TRBV2 many CARSGTSVYNEQFF TGTGCCAGATCCGGGACTAGCGTCTACAATGAGCAGTTCTTC
- TRBJ2-2 TRBV5-8 - CASSGDHTGELFF TGTGCCAGCAGCGGCGATCACACCGGGGAGCTGTTTTTT
- TRBJ2-7 TRBV20-1 - CSARDSQGGFPNEQYF TGCAGTGCTAGAGATTCCCAGGGTGGGTTCCCTAACGAGCAGTACTTC
- TRBJ2-3 TRBV7-2 - CASSLKSDTQYF TGTGCCAGCAGCTTAAAGTCAGATACGCAGTATTTT
TRBD2 TRBJ2-7 TRBV5-1 few CASASGGRYSYEQYF TGCGCCAGCGCCTCGGGGGGGAGGTACTCCTACGAGCAGTACTTC
TRBD2 TRBJ2-3 TRBV6-2/TRBV6-3 - CASRTGGGPDTQYF TGTGCCAGCAGAACGGGGGGAGGTCCTGATACGCAGTATTTT
- TRBJ2-7 TRBV27 few CASRQHRTTYYEQYF TGTGCCAGCAGACAACATCGGACTACCTACTACGAGCAGTACTTC
TRBD1 TRBJ2-3 TRBV5-1 - CASRQTPGQGSTDTQYF TGCGCCAGCAGACAAACCCCGGGACAGGGAAGCACAGATACGCAGTATTTT
TRBD2 TRBJ2-1 TRBV7-9 once CASSFPQRGRVYEQFF TGTGCCAGCAGCTTCCCCCAGCGGGGGAGGGTGTATGAGCAGTTCTTC
TRBD2 TRBJ2-1 TRBV20-1 few CSARTSWNFEQFF TGCAGTGCACGGACTAGCTGGAATTTTGAGCAGTTCTTC
- TRBJ1-2 TRBV5-6 - CASSLEGTDSHGYTF TGTGCCAGCAGCTTGGAGGGGACGGACAGTCATGGCTACACCTTC
TRBD1 TRBJ1-2 TRBV18 few CASSPLTGIGDYGYTF TGTGCCAGCTCACCTCTGACAGGGATCGGAGACTATGGCTACACCTTC
TRBD1 TRBJ1-4 TRBV20-1 few CSAGPDRGHEKLFF TGCAGTGCTGGACCGGACAGGGGGCACGAAAAACTGTTTTTT
- TRBJ2-5 TRBV12-3/TRBV12-4 few CASNRPGGAETQYF TGTGCCAGCAACCGCCCCGGGGGAGCTGAGACCCAGTACTTC
- TRBJ2-3 TRBV12-3/TRBV12-4 - CASRLLLWDTQYF TGTGCCAGCAGGTTGCTATTATGGGATACGCAGTATTTT
- TRBJ2-2 TRBV20-1 few CSARPIGTLGRGELFF TGCAGTGCTAGACCTATTGGGACTCTAGGCCGGGGGGAGCTGTTTTTT
- TRBJ1-1 TRBV11-3 - CASSFWGRNTEAFF TGTGCCAGCAGCTTCTGGGGGCGGAACACTGAAGCTTTCTTT
TRBD2 TRBJ2-3 TRBV12-3/TRBV12-4 - CASSRTLSGRPDTQYF TGTGCCAGCAGTCGGACTCTCAGCGGGAGGCCAGATACGCAGTATTTT
TRBD1 TRBJ2-1 TRBV5-1 - CASSLETGARSQFF TGCGCCAGCAGCTTGGAGACAGGGGCTCGATCGCAGTTCTTC
TRBD1 TRBJ1-2 TRBV6-5 - CASSYQTGGYGYTF TGTGCCAGCAGTTACCAGACAGGGGGCTATGGCTACACCTTC
- TRBJ2-7 TRBV21-1 - CASSKKDEQYF TGTGCCAGCAGCAAAAAAGACGAGCAGTACTTC
TRBD1 TRBJ1-1 TRBV29-1 many CSVVGRRGLTEAFF TGCAGCGTTGTAGGTCGCAGGGGGCTCACTGAAGCTTTCTTT